The 26 T cell receptor beta chains listed next were all sequenced from one sample in a study of T cells in Graves' hyperthyroidism and ophthalmopathy. The TCR beta CDR3 regions underwent amplification using RNA transcripts as the source. Researchers ran a first-round RT-PCR on the TCR CDR3 using the HTBI primer set. One entry per CDR3 protein results from TCRdb running MiXCR on the multiplex PCR reads. The sample records around 420,000 distinct CDR3 sequences, 15% to 19% being singletons. The source material was blood. All receptors derive from a woman aged 18-29 years with Graves' hyperthyroidism.

Worth noting for this clonotype: This may come from a read error, since a much larger clone is one base off. Given the absence of the conserved phenylalanine or tryptophan at the CDR3 end, a read error is likely. Written as DNA, the CDR3 is TGCAGTGCGGAGGCAGGGGGCGCCGTGAACACTGAAGCTTTCCTT. Its protein is CSAEAGGAVNTEAFL. The rearrangement links TRBV20-1 to TRBJ1-1, with 8 nucleotides matching TRBD1. This CDR3 is built from 15 residues. V shed 6 bases and J 0 bases; nucleotides not matched to a gene: 9. Germline CDR1 is DFQATT and CDR2 is SNEGSKA (reference sequence).

This clonotype was seen many times. This chain uses TRBV5-1 with TRBJ2-3; weak D call: TRBD2 (7 bases). Germline V gives CDR1 SGHRS, CDR2 YFSETQ. V lost 0 bases and J 0 bases, leaving 11 bases between the germline ends. The CDR3 runs to 16 residues. In DNA, the CDR3 is TGCGCCAGCAGCTTGGCCGGGGGGCTCAGCACAGATACGCAGTATTTT. It translates to CASSLAGGLSTDTQYF.

This clonotype was seen ten or more times. The chain employs TRBV6-2 or TRBV6-3 and TRBJ1-5; unclear D gene. Trimming left V 4 bases short and J 2 bases short, with 15 bases between. The V gene's germline CDR1 is MNHEY and CDR2 SVGEGT. The CDR3 has 16 residues. The CDR3 DNA is TGTGCCAGCAGTTTGAACCTTGTTAGGCGCAATCAGCCCCAGCATTTT. It is translated as CASSLNLVRRNQPQHF.

This clonotype was seen at least ten times. The chain is built from TRBV10-3 and TRBJ2-7; possibly TRBD2 for D (5 bases). Germline CDR1 ENHRY, CDR2 SYGVKD. This CDR3 region has 14 residues. V was clipped by 2 bases and J by 4 bases, with 12 bases between them. The chain's CDR3 is CAISERGREYEQYF. The DNA for the CDR3 is TGTGCCATCAGTGAGCGGGGTAGGGAATACGAGCAGTACTTC.

This clonotype was found many times. V usage is TRBV7-3 and J usage is TRBJ2-7; D might be TRBD1 or TRBD2, each matching 6 bases. The V end lost 4 bases, the J end lost 6 bases, and 16 bases lay between the germline ends. CDR3 size: 14 residues. Per germline, CDR1 SGHTA and CDR2 FQGTGA. The CDR3 DNA is TGTGCCAGCAGCTCGGGGGCAAGCTCAGCCGAGCAGTACTTC. This gives the protein CASSSGASSAEQYF.

This chain connects TRBV6-1 to TRBJ2-5; D perhaps matches TRBD2 (5 bases). Trimming cost V 6 bases and J 5 bases, with 22 bases left between them. The germline gives CDR1 MNHNS, CDR2 SASEGT. The CDR3 spans 16 residues. The CDR3 region is CASRTSLRLTGETQYF. For the CDR3, the DNA is TGTGCCAGCAGGACCTCCCTTCGGCTGACGGGGGAGACCCAGTACTTC.

J is TRBJ2-1 and V is TRBV6-4; no clear D. The V end lost 3 bases, the J end lost 9 bases, and 15 bases lay between the germline ends. The CDR3 is 14 amino acids. Germline CDR1 and CDR2: MRHNA and SNTAGT. CDR3 sequence: CASSELVYSAEQFF. The CDR3 DNA sequence: TGTGCCAGCAGTGAACTCGTATACAGTGCTGAGCAGTTCTTC.

The chain links TRBV20-1 to TRBJ1-3; no clear D gene. Germline-derived CDR1 and CDR2 are DFQATT and SNEGSKA (reference sequence). The CDR3 contains 14 residues. Trimming shortened V by 3 bases and J by 1 base, and 10 bases separated the two germline ends. CDR3 sequence (DNA): TGCAGTGCTAGGAAGACGGTTTCTGGAAACACCATATATTTT. It specifies CSARKTVSGNTIYF.

Ten or more counts support this clonotype. This sequence joins TRBV20-1 and TRBJ2-3, with TRBD2 identical over 7 bases. CDR3 length equals 16 residues. Looked up from germline, CDR1 is DFQATT and CDR2 is SNEGSKA (reference sequence). V dropped 3 bases and J dropped 0; count of bases not matched to a gene: 9. The CDR3 DNA sequence: TGCAGTGCTAGTTCGGGTCTAGCGGTTAGCACAGATACGCAGTATTTT. Protein sequence: CSASSGLAVSTDTQYF.

This sequence joins TRBV9 and TRBJ2-3, with a weak D call TRBD1 (5 bases). This CDR3 has 13 residues. Deletions cut 0 bases from V and 6 bases from J, with 8 bases between. Germline assignment: CDR1 SGDLS and CDR2 YYNGEE. CDR3 DNA sequence: TGTGCCAGCAGCGTAGCGGCAGGGGATACGCAGTATTTT. This sequence encodes CASSVAAGDTQYF. The complete variable domain, with remaining parts taken from reference TRBV9 and TRBJ2-3, reads DSGVTQTPKHLITATGQRVTLRCSPRSGDLSVYWYQQSLDQGLQFLIQYYNGEERAKGNILERFSAQQFPDLHSELNLSSLELGDSALYFCASSVAAGDTQYFGPGTRLTVL.

The chain couples TRBV5-6 to TRBJ1-3; D unclear. There are 14 residues in the CDR3. V was pared by 0 bases and J by 2 bases, with 6 bases between. Germline V CDR1 and CDR2: SGHDT, YYEEEE. CDR3 region: CASSLVNPGNTIYF. The DNA of the CDR3 is TGTGCCAGCAGCTTGGTGAATCCTGGAAACACCATATATTTT. Looking up the rest from reference TRBV5-6 and TRBJ1-3 gives the full variable domain: DAGVTQSPTHLIKTRGQQVTLRCSPKSGHDTVSWYQQALGQGPQFIFQYYEEEERQRGNFPDRFSGHQFPNYSSELNVNALLLGDSALYLCASSLVNPGNTIYFGEGSWLTVV.

This clonotype was detected many times. The rearrangement joins TRBV6-2 or TRBV6-3 to TRBJ2-3; D perhaps matches TRBD2 (5 bases). Trimming took 8 bases from V and 1 from J, leaving 13 bases between them. The germline V gene encodes CDR1 MNHEY and CDR2 SVGEGT. The CDR3 extends over 14 amino acids. CDR3 in DNA: TGTGCCAGCTCCGGAGGTAGCGGCACAGATACGCAGTATTTT. Amino acid sequence: CASSGGSGTDTQYF.

Ten or more counts support this clonotype. The CDR3 region has the DNA TGTGCCAGCAGCCAAGGGCCACTGACTAGCGGGAGATACAATGAGCAGTTCTTC. It specifies CASSQGPLTSGRYNEQFF. The chain combines TRBV3-1 with TRBJ2-1; 12 bases line up with TRBD2. The V gene's germline CDR1 is LGHDT and CDR2 YNNKEL (reference sequence). The CDR3 runs to 18 residues. Trimming took 1 base from V and 4 from J; bases not matched to a gene: 8.

This clonotype showed up just a few times. The chain joins TRBV4-1 to TRBJ2-7; no clear D gene. Trimming left V 4 bases short and J 2 bases short, with 18 bases between. The CDR3 is 16 residues long. Germline V lookup: CDR1 MGHRA, CDR2 YSYEKL. Written as DNA, the CDR3 is TGCGCCAGCAGCCCCTACGAGTCAGAGGTACCCTACGAGCAGTACTTC. It yields the protein CASSPYESEVPYEQYF.

This clonotype was detected a few times. The genes are TRBV6-5 and TRBJ2-5, with D hard to call. V dropped 2 bases and J dropped 5 bases, with 18 bases sitting between them. The V gene's germline CDR1 is MNHEY and CDR2 SVGAGI. The CDR3 runs 16 residues. Written as DNA, the CDR3 is TGTGCCAGCAGTTACCCCCTAACGCGGCGTGGGGAGACCCAGTACTTC. Translation gives CASSYPLTRRGETQYF.

This clonotype was observed a handful of times. V and J are TRBV6-1 and TRBJ2-2, with 8 bases matching TRBD1. With V trimmed by 6 bases and J by 6 bases, 6 bases remained unmatched. Germline V lookup: CDR1 MNHNS, CDR2 SASEGT. This CDR3 comprises 14 residues. The CDR3 nucleotides are TGTGCCAGCAGGCCGACAGGGGAGGCCGGGGAGCTGTTTTTT. This codes for CASRPTGEAGELFF.

This clonotype was recorded many times. The rearrangement links TRBV6-6 to TRBJ2-7, with TRBD1 matching over 7 bases. V lost 0 bases to trimming and J lost 2 bases; unmatched junction nucleotides: 10. This CDR3 is built from 17 residues. Germline loops: CDR1 MNHNY, CDR2 SVGAGI (reference sequence). The CDR3 loop reads CASSYSYNRDRAYEQYF. CDR3 nucleotides: TGTGCCAGCAGTTACTCATACAACCGGGACAGAGCCTACGAGCAGTACTTC.

This clonotype was detected ten times or more. This rearrangement joins TRBV2 to TRBJ2-3, with TRBD2 identical over 11 bases. The V segment lost 4 bases and the J segment 2 bases; nucleotides outside the gene matches: 5. The CDR3 consists of 16 residues. Per the germline V gene, CDR1 is SNHLY and CDR2 is FYNNEI. CDR3 region: CASSGSGRASTDTQYF. DNA of the CDR3: TGTGCCAGCAGTGGTAGCGGGAGGGCCTCCACAGATACGCAGTATTTT. The whole variable domain, filled in from reference TRBV2 and TRBJ2-3, reads EPEVTQTPSHQVTQMGQEVILRCVPISNHLYFYWYRQILGQKVEFLVSFYNNEISEKSEIFDDQFSVERPDGSNFTLKIRSTKLEDSAMYFCASSGSGRASTDTQYFGPGTRLTVL.

Of note for this clonotype: It may be a read error: a sequence one base away is much more abundant. This rearrangement joins TRBV6-5 to TRBJ2-1; D not resolved. CDR3 size: 15 residues. Germline V lookup: CDR1 MNHEY, CDR2 SVGAGI. V gave up 2 bases and J gave up 0 bases, with 8 bases separating them. The CDR3 protein is CASSYGQSSYNEQFF. The CDR3 DNA reads TGTGCCAGCAGTTACGGGCAGAGCTCCTACAATGAGCAGTTCTTC.

The table lists this clonotype with many counts. The rearrangement uses TRBV20-1 and TRBJ2-3, with 12 positions matching TRBD2. J was trimmed by 1 base and V by 4 bases; bases with no gene match: 6. CDR1 is DFQATT and CDR2 is SNEGSKA in the germline V gene (reference sequence). CDR3 length: 16 amino acids. DNA for the CDR3: TGCAGTGCTACCTCGACTAGCGGGGGAGGCACAGATACGCAGTATTTT. Protein: CSATSTSGGGTDTQYF.

In its sample, this clonotype was seen many times. CDR3 residues: CASSFRDLTADTQYF. CDR3 nucleotides: TGTGCCAGCAGCTTCCGGGACTTAACGGCAGATACGCAGTATTTT. The gene calls are TRBV7-2 and TRBJ2-3; tentatively, D is TRBD2 (6 bases). Germline V gives CDR1 SGHTA, CDR2 FQGNSA. This CDR3 has 15 amino acids. V was clipped by 3 bases and J by 4 bases, with 14 bases between them.

This clonotype showed up many times. The chain couples TRBV13 to TRBJ2-1; possibly TRBD1 for D (6 bases). The CDR3 contains 15 residues. The V and J ends lost 5 bases and 8 bases respectively, with 19 bases between them. From germline, CDR1 is PRHDT and CDR2 FYEKMQ (reference sequence). CDR3 in DNA: TGTGCCAGCAGCCCCACCGGACAGCCTTTCGATGAGCAGTTCTTC. Translated, it gives CASSPTGQPFDEQFF.

The rearrangement links TRBV7-2 to TRBJ2-5, with a possible D match to TRBD1 (5 bases). The V gene's germline CDR1 is SGHTA and CDR2 FQGNSA. The CDR3 contains 14 residues. Deletions cut 2 bases from V and 3 bases from J, with 10 bases between. The CDR3 region is CASSLWTSEETQYF. The DNA of the CDR3 is TGTGCCAGCAGCTTATGGACATCCGAAGAGACCCAGTACTTC.

This clonotype was detected a few times. The gene calls are TRBV6-1 and TRBJ2-2, with D hard to call. This CDR3 region has 13 residues. In germline, CDR1 is MNHNS, CDR2 SASEGT. The ends were cut back, 5 bases at V and 3 bases at J, with 7 bases in the middle. CDR3 residues: CASSYYDTGELFF. The CDR3 DNA follows: TGTGCCAGCAGTTATTACGACACCGGGGAGCTGTTTTTT.

The table lists this clonotype with a few counts. The rearrangement links TRBV29-1 to TRBJ2-1; TRBD2 is a possible D gene (7 bases). CDR3 size: 13 residues. V was clipped by 8 bases and J by 7 bases, with 18 bases between them. CDR1 is SQVTM, CDR2 ANQGSEA, per germline. CDR3 sequence (DNA): TGCAGCTACGGGGGGCTCACATGGAATGAGCAGTTCTTC. Translating gives CSYGGLTWNEQFF.

In this sample, this clonotype turned up many times. The V call is TRBV11-1, the J call TRBJ2-1, with 14 positions matching TRBD2. Germline V gene lookup returns CDR1 SGHAT and CDR2 FQDESV (reference sequence). J was trimmed by 3 bases and V by 1 base; bases with no gene match: 11. This CDR3 is built from 20 residues. CDR3 residues: CASSLGRTSGGPEFYNEQFF. In DNA form, the CDR3 reads TGTGCCAGCAGCTTAGGGCGGACTAGCGGGGGGCCCGAATTCTACAATGAGCAGTTCTTC.